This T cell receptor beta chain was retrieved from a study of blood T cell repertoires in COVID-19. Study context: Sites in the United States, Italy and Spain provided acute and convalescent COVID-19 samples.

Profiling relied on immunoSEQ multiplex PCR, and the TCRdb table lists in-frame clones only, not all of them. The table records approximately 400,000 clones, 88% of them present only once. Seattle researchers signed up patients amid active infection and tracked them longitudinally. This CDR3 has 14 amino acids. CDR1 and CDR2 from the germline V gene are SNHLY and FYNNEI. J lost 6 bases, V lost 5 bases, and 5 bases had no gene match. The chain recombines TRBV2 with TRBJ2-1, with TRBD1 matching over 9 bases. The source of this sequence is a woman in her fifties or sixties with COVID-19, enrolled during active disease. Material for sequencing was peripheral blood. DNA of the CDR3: TGTGCCAGCAGTATCGACAGGGGGGGCAATGAGCAGTTCTTC. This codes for CASSIDRGGNEQFF.